This is a list of T cell receptor beta chains from one sample in a study of sequential checkpoint blockade in melanoma. Measured with immunoSEQ multiplex PCR; TCRdb has only the in-frame clones, and not every one. This table has about 22,000 clones, over 80% appearing once. The sequencing used CD8+ T cells sorted from blood (inferred from file names), collected from a patient given nivolumab and ipilimumab in sequence. The source of these receptors is a human donor with melanoma. Both conserved end residues are part of each CDR3. The order of the fields is D gene, clone size, V gene, J gene, CDR3 DNA, CDR3 protein. A D gene is named only where the DNA matches it firmly. Rows may omit the clone size; those that give it use once, few, many or a size class.

>NA|NA|TRBV29-1|TRBJ2-3
TGCAGCGTTGTATCCAGGAGCACAGATACGCAGTATTTT
CSVVSRSTDTQYF
>TRBD1|NA|TRBV7-6|TRBJ1-2
TGTGCCAGCAGCTCACAGGGGAACTATGGCTACACCTTC
CASSSQGNYGYTF
>TRBD2|NA|TRBV6-1|TRBJ2-7
TGTGCCACCAGTGTCGGAGCGGGACCCTCCTACGAGCAGTACTTC
CATSVGAGPSYEQYF
>TRBD2|NA|TRBV7-2|TRBJ2-7
TGTGCCAGCAGCTTACTAGCGGGGTCCTACGAGCAGTACTTC
CASSLLAGSYEQYF
>TRBD1|NA|TRBV5-4|TRBJ1-2
TGTGCCAGCAGCTGGGACAGGGAGAACTATGGCTACACCTTC
CASSWDRENYGYTF
>NA|NA|TRBV15|TRBJ2-7
TGTGCCACCAGCAGAGATCGGCGGGGTCTCTACGAGCAGTACTTC
CATSRDRRGLYEQYF
>NA|NA|TRBV7-9|TRBJ2-7
TGTGCCACTACCCAACAGGGCTCCTACGAGCAGTACTTC
CATTQQGSYEQYF
>NA|few|TRBV10-1|TRBJ2-7
TGCGCCAGCAGTGATAATGGCCTTGGGGCCGAGCAGTACTTC
CASSDNGLGAEQYF
>TRBD1|few|TRBV6-4|TRBJ2-1
TGTGCCAGCAGTGACGAGGTGGGAGGACAGGGAGTAAATGAGCAGTTCTTC
CASSDEVGGQGVNEQFF
>TRBD2|NA|TRBV27|TRBJ2-3
TGTGCCAGCAGTTTATTCGGCGGGAGGTCTACAGATACGCAGTATTTT
CASSLFGGRSTDTQYF
>TRBD1|NA|TRBV4-1|TRBJ2-7
TGCGCCAGCAGCCAACCCGGACAGGGGAGGTACGAGCAGTACTTC
CASSQPGQGRYEQYF
>TRBD1|NA|TRBV9|TRBJ2-7
TGTGCCAGCAGCCCCGAGGACAGGGCCTACGAGCAGTACTTC
CASSPEDRAYEQYF
>NA|NA|TRBV10-1|TRBJ2-7
TGCGCCAGCAGCGAATACCAGGGGAACGAGCAGTACTTC
CASSEYQGNEQYF
>NA|NA|TRBV5-4|TRBJ1-1
TGTGCCAGCAGCGACGGACAGTTGAACACTGAAGCTTTCTTT
CASSDGQLNTEAFF
>NA|NA|TRBV19|TRBJ1-5
TGTGCCAGTACGGCCCCGAGGGCAGGCGGGAATCAGCCCCAGCATTTT
CASTAPRAGGNQPQHF
>NA|few|TRBV7-9|TRBJ2-3
TGTGCCAGCAGCTTGGACAGAGCCACAGATACGCAGTATTTT
CASSLDRATDTQYF
>TRBD1|NA|TRBV25-1|TRBJ2-7
TGTGCCAGCAGTGAATTGGGGGACAGGGTAGGTCACGACGAGCAGTACTTC
CASSELGDRVGHDEQYF
>NA|NA|TRBV4-1|TRBJ2-3
TGCGCCAGCAGCCATTCACGGTCCAGGGGCTCCCTCGGTACGCAGTATTTT
CASSHSRSRGSLGTQYF
>TRBD1|NA|TRBV6-1|TRBJ2-7
TGTGCCAGCAGTGCGGACAGGGGGCATGGGTCCTACGAGCAGTACTTC
CASSADRGHGSYEQYF
>NA|NA|TRBV9|TRBJ2-3
TGTGCCAGCAGGTTGGGAGATGGCACAGATACGCAGTATTTT
CASRLGDGTDTQYF
>TRBD2|NA|TRBV11-2|TRBJ2-5
TGTGCCAGCAGCTCCTCTCAGCGGGGGTACCAAGAGACCCAGTACTTC
CASSSSQRGYQETQYF
>NA|medium-sized|TRBV10-1|TRBJ2-3
TGCGCCAGCAGTGACATCGAGGATACGCAGTATTTT
CASSDIEDTQYF
>NA|few|TRBV29-1|TRBJ1-5
TGCAGCGCCCTACTAGGGCAAGGTCAGCCCCAGCATTTT
CSALLGQGQPQHF
>TRBD1|NA|TRBV11-2|TRBJ1-4
TGTGCCAGCAGCTACGTGACAGGGGAGGTTGAAAAACTGTTTTTT
CASSYVTGEVEKLFF
>NA|few|TRBV4-2|TRBJ2-7
TGTGCCAGCAGCCAGATCCGAGGGGGGGGCGAGCAGTACTTC
CASSQIRGGGEQYF